Below, 30 T cell receptor beta chains from the same sample are listed, as sequenced in a study of siplizumab effects on memory and regulatory T cells. Produced via immunoSEQ multiplex PCR; TCRdb's table is partial and in-frame only. Among tens of thousands of clones listed, 91% were seen once. Sequencing input: CD8+ T cells sorted from blood. The source is a human donor in good health.

This clone was detected only once. This chain uses TRBV11-2 with TRBJ2-7; D gene uncertain. CDR3 length equals 15 residues. From germline, CDR1 is SGHAT and CDR2 FQNNGV. Trimming pared 3 bases from V and 0 bases from J, leaving 12 bases between. The CDR3 DNA reads as TGTGCCAGCAGCTTCTATCAGGCGAGCTCCTACGAGCAGTACTTC. Translation: CASSFYQASSYEQYF. Based on the CDR3 plus reference TRBV11-2 and TRBJ2-7, the full variable domain is EAGVAQSPRYKIIEKRQSVAFWCNPISGHATLYWYQQILGQGPKLLIQFQNNGVVDDSQLPKDRFSAERLKGVDSTLKIQPAKLEDSAVYLCASSFYQASSYEQYFGPGTRLTVT.

The V call is TRBV6-5, the J call TRBJ1-1; 9 bases are a match to TRBD1. The ends lost 4 bases at V and 4 bases at J; junction bases unmatched: 7. CDR1 is MNHEY, CDR2 SVGAGI, per germline. The CDR3 consists of 15 residues. Here the CDR3 reads CASSSGQGGITEAFF. The CDR3 nucleotides read TGTGCCAGCAGTTCGGGACAGGGAGGGATCACTGAAGCTTTCTTT.

In its sample, this clone was seen once. The chain uses TRBV5-4 and TRBJ2-7, with D perhaps matching TRBD1 or TRBD2 (5 bases each). Germline V gene sequence: CDR1 SGHNT, CDR2 YYREEE (reference sequence). The V end lost 4 bases, the J end lost 7 bases, and 24 bases lay between the germline ends. The CDR3 runs 16 residues. This chain's CDR3 is CASSTTPGTPTGEQYF. The CDR3 DNA reads TGTGCCAGCAGCACTACGCCAGGGACGCCTACGGGTGAGCAGTACTTC.

The CDR3 spells CASSKDPAGLNEKLFF. The CDR3 DNA follows: TGTGCCAGCAGCAAAGATCCGGCAGGGCTTAATGAAAAACTGTTTTTT. V is TRBV21-1 and J is TRBJ1-4; TRBD1 was called by the table and not checked on the DNA. TRBV21-1 is described as a pseudogene. The CDR3 is 16 amino acids.

This chain joins TRBV27 and TRBJ1-2, with D possibly matching TRBD1 (5 bases). Looked up from germline, CDR1 is MNHEY and CDR2 is SMNVEV (reference sequence). Trimming stripped 5 bases from V and 2 bases from J, with 15 bases between. The CDR3 spans 15 residues. Written as DNA, the CDR3 is TGTGCCAGCAGTATCGGGGGAGGGTACAACTATGGCTACACCTTC. Residues: CASSIGGGYNYGYTF.

The chain couples TRBV5-6 to TRBJ2-7; 7 bases agree with TRBD1. V trimming: 3 bases; J trimming: 7 bases; junction bases outside the gene matches: 7. Per the germline V gene, CDR1 is SGHDT and CDR2 is YYEEEE. CDR3 length: 13 amino acids. In DNA form, the CDR3 reads TGTGCCAGCAGCTCTCACAGGGGTAGTGAGCAGTACTTC. This gives the protein CASSSHRGSEQYF.

The chain recombines TRBV19 with TRBJ2-1; TRBD2 agrees at 8 bases. The germline V gene has CDR1 LNHDA and CDR2 SQIVND (reference sequence). The junction had 7 bases not matched to a gene; V was cut back by 1 base and J by 5 bases. This CDR3 is 16 amino acids long. The CDR3 protein is CASSIVPAGVHNEQFF. The CDR3 bases are TGTGCCAGTAGTATAGTACCAGCGGGAGTACACAATGAGCAGTTCTTC. Supplemented by reference TRBV19 and TRBJ2-1, the full variable domain reads DGGITQSPKYLFRKEGQNVTLSCEQNLNHDAMYWYRQDPGQGLRLIYYSQIVNDFQKGDIAEGYSVSREKKESFPLTVTSAQKNPTAFYLCASSIVPAGVHNEQFFGPGTRLTVL.

This clone was counted only a few times. The chain carries TRBV6-5 and TRBJ2-3; D gene uncertain. V lost 1 base to trimming and J lost 3 bases, with 11 bases between them. The CDR3 totals 15 residues. Germline values: CDR1 MNHEY, CDR2 SVGAGI. The CDR3 reads CASSYYASITDTQYF. CDR3 nucleotide sequence: TGTGCCAGCAGTTACTACGCCAGCATTACAGATACGCAGTATTTT.

The chain carries TRBV27 and TRBJ2-7; no clear D. The germline V gene encodes CDR1 MNHEY and CDR2 SMNVEV (reference sequence). Trimming shortened V by 5 bases and J by 2 bases, and 7 bases separated the two germline ends. This CDR3 is built from 12 residues. CDR3 sequence (DNA): TGTGCCAGCAGTCCTGGGGCCTACGAGCAGTACTTC. This encodes CASSPGAYEQYF.

The chain is built from TRBV29-1 and TRBJ2-1; tentatively, D is TRBD1 (5 bases). Trimming removed 8 bases at V and 0 bases at J, with 14 bases between. CDR1 and CDR2 from the germline V gene are SQVTM and ANQGSEA. The CDR3 totals 14 residues. CDR3 in amino acids: CSLLQGSSYNEQFF. For the CDR3, the DNA is TGCAGCCTCCTTCAGGGTAGCTCCTACAATGAGCAGTTCTTC.

This chain uses TRBV15 with TRBJ2-5; TRBD1 aligns across 7 bases. V gave up 2 bases and J gave up 1 base; unmatched junction bases: 1. The CDR3 sequence is 14 residues long. Looked up from germline, CDR1 is LNHNV and CDR2 is YYDKDF (reference sequence). This chain's CDR3 is CATSRRDSQETQYF. The CDR3 coding sequence is TGTGCCACCAGCAGAAGGGACAGCCAAGAGACCCAGTACTTC.

This chain joins TRBV5-8 and TRBJ2-7; TRBD1 agrees at 7 bases. V dropped 3 bases and J dropped 1; count of bases not matched to a gene: 1. Germline lookup yields CDR1 SGHTS and CDR2 YDEGEE. CDR3 size: 13 residues. CDR3 loop: CASSWGQSYEQYF. The CDR3 coding sequence is TGTGCCAGCAGCTGGGGACAGTCCTACGAGCAGTACTTC.

Here the CDR3 reads CASSEGVAGGNEQFF. The CDR3 bases are TGTGCCAGCAGTGAAGGGGTAGCGGGAGGCAATGAGCAGTTCTTC. V gene TRBV6-1 combines with J gene TRBJ2-1, with 10 nucleotides matching TRBD2. From germline, CDR1 is MNHNS and CDR2 SASEGT. J lost 6 bases, V lost 1 base, and 3 bases had no gene match. This CDR3 comprises 15 residues.

The chain joins TRBV4-1 to TRBJ2-1; D uncertain. Trimming took 1 base from V and 2 from J, leaving 9 bases between them. The CDR3 totals 15 residues. Germline V CDR1 and CDR2: MGHRA, YSYEKL. The CDR3 DNA sequence: TGCGCCAGCAGCCAAGCCCTGACAACCTACAATGAGCAGTTCTTC. Translation: CASSQALTTYNEQFF.

CDR3 residues: CASSPDRGLLNEQFF. The CDR3 bases are TGTGCCAGTAGCCCGGACAGGGGGCTACTCAATGAGCAGTTCTTC. The chain is built from TRBV19 and TRBJ2-1; TRBD1 matches 11 bases. V dropped 6 bases and J dropped 6; count of bases not matched to a gene: 7. This CDR3 comprises 15 residues. Germline assignment: CDR1 LNHDA and CDR2 SQIVND (reference sequence).

The rearrangement links TRBV4-1 to TRBJ2-1, with TRBD2 as a possible D gene (6 bases). V lost 0 bases, J lost 6 bases, and 18 bases lay in between. The CDR3 spans 17 residues. Germline values: CDR1 MGHRA, CDR2 YSYEKL. CDR3 nucleotides: TGCGCCAGCAGCCAAGATCCCATGGAGGGGTGGGGCAATGAGCAGTTCTTC. Residues: CASSQDPMEGWGNEQFF.

This rearrangement joins TRBV11-1 to TRBJ2-1; weak D call: TRBD2 (6 bases). The CDR3 sequence is 18 residues long. Trimming shortened V by 7 bases and J by 0 bases, and 22 bases separated the two germline ends. Germline V gives CDR1 SGHAT, CDR2 FQDESV (reference sequence). CDR3: CASTKSGTYGGSYNEQFF. The DNA of the CDR3 is TGTGCCAGCACTAAATCAGGGACTTACGGAGGCTCCTACAATGAGCAGTTCTTC.

The chain links TRBV4-1 to TRBJ2-2; a possible D gene is TRBD2 (7 bases). The germline CDR1 and CDR2 sequences are MGHRA and YSYEKL. V lost 4 bases to trimming and J lost 2 bases, with 11 bases between them. The CDR3 has 15 residues. CDR3 amino acids: CASSRGGPNTGELFF. The DNA for the CDR3 is TGCGCCAGCAGCCGCGGGGGCCCTAACACCGGGGAGCTGTTTTTT.

The V call is TRBV19, the J call TRBJ1-2; TRBD1 is a possible D gene (6 bases). Between the trimmed V and J ends, which lost 4 bases and 7 bases, there was a span of 7 bases. Germline CDR1 and CDR2: LNHDA and SQIVND (reference sequence). This CDR3 comprises 11 residues. The DNA of the CDR3 is TGTGCCAGTAGTAACAGGGTTGGCTACACCTTC. This encodes CASSNRVGYTF.

The DNA of the CDR3 is TGTGCCAGCTCACCGGACGGGACAGGGTATAACACCATATATTTT. It translates to CASSPDGTGYNTIYF. The gene calls are TRBV18 and TRBJ1-3, with TRBD1 identical over 9 bases. This CDR3 region has 15 residues. Unmatched junction bases numbered 7, after V lost 3 bases and J lost 7 bases. Germline lookup yields CDR1 KGHSH and CDR2 LQKENI.

V and J are TRBV10-2 and TRBJ1-5, with 8 bases identical to TRBD1. Losses at the gene ends were 6 bases for V and 5 bases for J; bases not matched to a gene: 6. This CDR3 is built from 14 residues. Germline V gene lookup returns CDR1 WSHSY and CDR2 SAAADI. In DNA form, the CDR3 reads TGCGCCAGCAGGCAGGGGGCGATCGATCAGCCCCAGCATTTT. Translation gives CASRQGAIDQPQHF.

The rearrangement uses TRBV5-1 and TRBJ1-1; tentatively, D is TRBD1 (5 bases). The ends were cut back, 4 bases at V and 0 bases at J, with 19 bases in the middle. The CDR3 runs 17 residues. Germline V gives CDR1 SGHRS, CDR2 YFSETQ. The CDR3 sequence: CASSPRGGEFMNTEAFF. CDR3 sequence (DNA): TGCGCCAGCAGCCCCCGGGGGGGGGAGTTTATGAACACTGAAGCTTTCTTT. The full variable domain, its missing parts supplied by reference TRBV5-1 and TRBJ1-1, is KAGVTQTPRYLIKTRGQQVTLSCSPISGHRSVSWYQQTPGQGLQFLFEYFSETQRNKGNFPGRFSGRQFSNSRSEMNVSTLELGDSALYLCASSPRGGEFMNTEAFFGQGTRLTVV.

The chain combines TRBV4-1 with TRBJ2-5; 10 bases agree with TRBD1. Germline V gives CDR1 MGHRA, CDR2 YSYEKL. The ends lost 1 base at V and 2 bases at J; junction bases unmatched: 4. The CDR3 runs to 16 residues. The CDR3 here is CASSQGDRGDQETQYF. CDR3 DNA sequence: TGCGCCAGCAGCCAAGGGGACAGGGGTGATCAAGAGACCCAGTACTTC.

A single count supports this clone. One end of the junction varies from germline; a read error may be responsible. This rearrangement joins TRBV4-1 to TRBJ1-2; a possible D gene is TRBD1 (6 bases). The CDR3 is made up of 16 amino acids. Germline CDR1 MGHRA, CDR2 YSYEKL. CDR3: CASSQLWGQKGYDYTF. In nucleotides, the CDR3 is TGCGCCAGCAGCCAATTGTGGGGGCAGAAGGGGTATGACTACACCTTC.

V usage is TRBV27 and J usage is TRBJ2-7; D gene ambiguous. Between the trimmed V and J ends, which lost 4 bases and 5 bases, there was a span of 9 bases. Germline V gives CDR1 MNHEY, CDR2 SMNVEV (reference sequence). The CDR3 is 12 residues long. This chain's CDR3 is CASSSFSDEQYF. The CDR3 region has the DNA TGTGCCAGCAGTTCATTTTCCGACGAGCAGTACTTC.

The chain has TRBV25-1 and TRBJ2-7; no clear D gene. Germline values: CDR1 MGHDK, CDR2 SYGVNS. V was pared by 3 bases and J by 4 bases, with 13 bases between. CDR3 length equals 14 residues. CDR3 DNA: TGTGCCAGCAGTGACCCCGGACCAGGATACGAGCAGTACTTC. Translated, it gives CASSDPGPGYEQYF.

The chain couples TRBV7-9 to TRBJ1-2; no clear D. This CDR3 comprises 14 residues. The germline gives CDR1 SEHNR, CDR2 FQNEAQ (reference sequence). V lost 0 bases, J lost 2 bases, and 7 bases lay in between. CDR3 sequence: CASSLANENYGYTF. The DNA of the CDR3 is TGTGCCAGCAGCTTAGCCAACGAAAACTATGGCTACACCTTC.

The chain combines TRBV6-6 with TRBJ2-7; D is tentatively TRBD1 or TRBD2 (5 bases each). The V end was cut by 6 bases, the J end by 9 bases, with 15 bases between. CDR3 size: 12 residues. CDR1 and CDR2 (germline): MNHNY, SVGAGI (reference sequence). The CDR3 sequence: CASSWDRVGQYF. CDR3 bases: TGTGCCAGCAGCTGGGACCGGGTGGGGCAGTACTTC.

This clone was found many times. The chain is built from TRBV7-9 and TRBJ1-2; 10 bases agree with TRBD1. CDR3 length: 15 residues. Germline values: CDR1 SEHNR, CDR2 FQNEAQ (reference sequence). The V segment lost 7 bases and the J segment 6 bases; nucleotides outside the gene matches: 11. The CDR3, as DNA: TGTGCCAGCATCCTTAGACAGGGGGCGTCTGATGGCTACACCTTC. Residues: CASILRQGASDGYTF.

The chain combines TRBV29-1 with TRBJ1-2; the match to TRBD1 covers 10 bases. CDR3 length equals 14 residues. The germline gives CDR1 SQVTM, CDR2 ANQGSEA. V shed 6 bases and J 0 bases; nucleotides not matched to a gene: 4. CDR3 sequence (DNA): TGCAGCGTAGGGACAGGGGCTTCTAACTATGGCTACACCTTC. It yields the protein CSVGTGASNYGYTF.